These 4 T cell receptor beta chains were all obtained from the same sample, sequenced in a study of post-analysis software for immune sequencing data. General study points: Patients carried roughly 5 TRBV segments more frequently than controls did, and TRBV5-6, TRBV5-1 and TRBV20-1 were among them.

The authors incorporated unique molecular identifiers into the TCR beta cDNA libraries. TCRdb passed the PCR reads through MiXCR, listing each CDR3 protein once. The data show 750,000 to 950,000 distinct CDR3 sequences, roughly half seen once. No cognate antigen is known for these TCRs. Sequencing was performed on blood. The receptors here all came from a girl between 10 and 17 years old with multiple sclerosis.

The chain carries TRBV20-1 and TRBJ2-7; 8 nucleotides match TRBD1. Losses at the gene ends were 6 bases for V and 3 bases for J; bases not matched to a gene: 13. There are 15 residues in the CDR3. Germline V gene sequence: CDR1 DFQATT, CDR2 SNEGSKA (reference sequence). Written as DNA, the CDR3 is TGCAGTGCCTACGTTAAGGGACAGGCTCGCTACGAGCAGTACTTC. Amino acid sequence: CSAYVKGQARYEQYF.

The chain has TRBV20-1 and TRBJ2-3; maybe TRBD1 (6 bases). The V gene lost 6 bases and the J gene lost 8 bases, with 18 bases spanning the gap. Germline loops: CDR1 DFQATT, CDR2 SNEGSKA (reference sequence). CDR3 length: 13 residues. CDR3: CSATDSPQLTQYF. DNA of the CDR3: TGCAGTGCAACGGACAGTCCCCAACTTACGCAGTATTTT.

This clonotype was counted between two and nine times. CDR3 in amino acids: CASSLGLATTDTQYF. The CDR3 DNA follows: TGCGCCAGCAGCTTGGGACTAGCGACCACAGATACGCAGTATTTT. V is TRBV5-1 and J is TRBJ2-3; TRBD2 aligns across 8 bases. CDR1 and CDR2 (germline): SGHRS, YFSETQ. This CDR3 has 15 residues. Trimming took 0 bases from V and 2 from J; bases not matched to a gene: 2.

V is TRBV20-1 and J is TRBJ2-7; 9 nucleotides align to TRBD1. With V trimmed by 4 bases and J by 4 bases, 8 bases remained unmatched. This CDR3 is 14 amino acids long. Germline CDR1 DFQATT, CDR2 SNEGSKA (reference sequence). CDR3 nucleotide sequence: TGCAGTGCTACCAAGGGACAGGGAGTGTACGAGCAGTACTTC. Encoded protein: CSATKGQGVYEQYF.